A selection of T cell receptor beta chains follows, all from one sample in a study of T cells in Graves' hyperthyroidism and ophthalmopathy. MiXCR, run by TCRdb on the multiplex PCR reads, gives a single entry per CDR3 protein. The table includes approximately 500,000 distinct CDR3 sequences, 35% to 55% detected once. The sequencing sample was made of peripheral blood or thyroid tissue (not recorded which). The receptors stem from a young woman with Graves' hyperthyroidism. The CDR3 runs from the conserved cysteine through the conserved F or W. A D gene is named only where the DNA matches it firmly. Clone size is stated in some rows and not others, as once, few, many or a class when expanded.

length,J,V,size,D,DNA,CDR3
15,TRBJ1-6,TRBV11-2,.,.,TGTGCCAGCAGACTCCTAGCGGGGGGCGATTCACCCCTCCACTTT,CASRLLAGGDSPLHF
15,TRBJ1-4,TRBV2,.,.,TGTGCTACTAGCAGTCGTGACAGCGGAAATGAAAAACTGTTTTTT,CATSSRDSGNEKLFF
17,TRBJ2-3,TRBV7-3,few,.,TGTGCCAGCAGCTTGCCCTTTTTGGGCGTCCTCACAGATACGCAGTATTTT,CASSLPFLGVLTDTQYF
16,TRBJ1-1,TRBV7-6,once,TRBD1,TGTGCCACCCTCGGACAGGGGTTGGGTGGAAGCACTGAAGCTTTCTTT,CATLGQGLGGSTEAFF
16,TRBJ1-2,TRBV7-9,many,.,TGTGCCAGCAGCTTTGGAGAGACAGGTTATCTCTATGGCTACACCTTC,CASSFGETGYLYGYTF
16,TRBJ1-3,TRBV9,.,.,TGTGCCAGCAGCCCGTCAACAGGGTCGACTGGAAACACCATATATTTT,CASSPSTGSTGNTIYF
16,TRBJ1-1,TRBV12-3/TRBV12-4,once,.,TGTGCCAGCAGTTCCCTTAGGGTAGGGCAGGGGACTGAAGCTTTCTTT,CASSSLRVGQGTEAFF
15,TRBJ2-1,TRBV7-7,once,TRBD2,TGTGCTAGCAGCCCCGGACTAGCGGCCTACAATGAGCAGTTCTTC,CASSPGLAAYNEQFF
16,TRBJ1-4,TRBV7-3,.,TRBD1,TGTGCCAGCAGCTTATGGGGACAGGGGGCTAATGAAAAACTGTTTTTT,CASSLWGQGANEKLFF
12,TRBJ1-2,TRBV29-1,once,.,TGCAGCGTTGAGGTGGGGCTCTATGGCTACACCTTC,CSVEVGLYGYTF
12,TRBJ1-2,TRBV29-1,.,TRBD1,TGCAGCGTTGAAAGAGAAGGGGGCGGCTACACCTTC,CSVEREGGGYTF
14,TRBJ1-5,TRBV5-6,.,.,TGTGCCAGCAGTCAAGGAATATTCAATCAGCCCCAGCATTTT,CASSQGIFNQPQHF
13,TRBJ1-1,TRBV2,.,.,TGTGCCAGGGAGACGGCGCCGAACACTGAAGCTTTCTTT,CARETAPNTEAFF
11,TRBJ2-5,TRBV20-1,many,.,TGCAGTGCTAGGTACCAAGAGACCCAGTACTTC,CSARYQETQYF
14,TRBJ2-5,TRBV4-2,many,TRBD1,TGTGCCAGCAGCCCCTTTGACAGGGTGGAGACCCAGTACTTC,CASSPFDRVETQYF
13,TRBJ1-1,TRBV9,.,.,TGTGCCAGCAGTCCCGTCGGTCACACTGAAGCTTTCTTT,CASSPVGHTEAFF
14,TRBJ2-7,TRBV11-2,many,.,TGTGCCAGCAGCTTAGTCCCTAGTGGGAACGAGCAGTACTTC,CASSLVPSGNEQYF
12,TRBJ2-7,TRBV2,many,.,TGTGCCAGCGGGGAGAGCTCCTACGAGCAGTACTTC,CASGESSYEQYF
13,TRBJ1-1,TRBV6-5,.,TRBD1,TGTGCCAGCAAGGGACAGGGGCACACTGAAGCTTTCTTT,CASKGQGHTEAFF
15,TRBJ2-7,TRBV20-1,few,TRBD1,TGCAGTGCTAGGACAGGGGGTCCCTCTTCCTACGAGCAGTACTTC,CSARTGGPSSYEQYF
19,TRBJ2-5,TRBV7-3,.,TRBD1,TGTGCCAGCAGTTGGACAGGGGGCGCGAACACCGGGGACCAAGAGACCCAGTACTTC,CASSWTGGANTGDQETQYF
15,TRBJ1-4,TRBV5-1,many,TRBD1,TGCGCCAGCAGCTCTGACAGGGGAGTTTATGAAAAACTGTTTTTT,CASSSDRGVYEKLFF
14,TRBJ2-7,TRBV27,.,.,TGTGCCAGCAGTCCCATAGCGGCCTCCTACGAGCAGTACTTC,CASSPIAASYEQYF
15,TRBJ2-7,TRBV24-1,many,TRBD2,TGTGCCACCAGTGCCAGGGGGACTAGCGACTACGAGCAGTACTTC,CATSARGTSDYEQYF
15,TRBJ1-1,TRBV18,few,TRBD1,TGTGCCAGCTCACTTAGCGCGACAGGGAGCACTGAAGCTTTCTTT,CASSLSATGSTEAFF
16,TRBJ2-2,TRBV7-9,many,.,TGTGCCAGCAGCTCGCTAGCAGTAGAGAACACCGGGGAGCTGTTTTTT,CASSSLAVENTGELFF
16,TRBJ1-5,TRBV15,.,.,TGTGCCACCAGCAGAGGCACCGACAGGTCGGGTCAGCCCCAGCATTTT,CATSRGTDRSGQPQHF
14,TRBJ2-2,TRBV7-2,many,.,TGTGCCAGCAGCTTAGCGCTGGACACCGGGGAGCTGTTTTTT,CASSLALDTGELFF
15,TRBJ2-5,TRBV20-1,many,TRBD2,TGCAGTGCTAGACCCTCGGGAGGGGGGAGGGAGACCCAGTACTTC,CSARPSGGGRETQYF
15,TRBJ2-5,TRBV20-1,once,TRBD1,TGCAGTGCTAGACAGGGGGCGCTTTTCGCCGAGACCCAGTACTTC,CSARQGALFAETQYF
13,TRBJ1-2,TRBV20-1,.,.,TGCAGTGCCCCCGGACTAGCGGGAGACCCCTACACCTTC,CSAPGLAGDPYTF
14,TRBJ1-2,TRBV12-5,many,TRBD1,TGTGCTAGTGGTTTGGGACAGGGCTGGGGTGGCTACACCTTC,CASGLGQGWGGYTF